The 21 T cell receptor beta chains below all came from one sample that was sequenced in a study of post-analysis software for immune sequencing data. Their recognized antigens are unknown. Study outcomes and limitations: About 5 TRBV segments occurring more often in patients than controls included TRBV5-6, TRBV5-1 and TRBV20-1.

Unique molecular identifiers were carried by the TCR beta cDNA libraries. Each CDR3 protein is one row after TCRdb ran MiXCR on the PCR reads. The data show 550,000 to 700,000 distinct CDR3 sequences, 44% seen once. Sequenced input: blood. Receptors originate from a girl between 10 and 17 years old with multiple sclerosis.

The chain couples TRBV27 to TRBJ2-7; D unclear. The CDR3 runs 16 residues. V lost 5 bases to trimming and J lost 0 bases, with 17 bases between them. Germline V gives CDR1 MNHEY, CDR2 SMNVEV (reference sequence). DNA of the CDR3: TGTGCCAGCAGTCTTACTAACGACCCGAGCTCCTACGAGCAGTACTTC. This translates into CASSLTNDPSSYEQYF.

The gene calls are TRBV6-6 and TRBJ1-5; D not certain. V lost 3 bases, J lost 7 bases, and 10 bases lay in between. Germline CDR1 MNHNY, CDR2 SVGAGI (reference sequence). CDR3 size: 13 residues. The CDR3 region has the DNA TGTGCCAGCAGTTATCTAGGGTCCCAGCCCCAGCATTTT. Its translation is CASSYLGSQPQHF.

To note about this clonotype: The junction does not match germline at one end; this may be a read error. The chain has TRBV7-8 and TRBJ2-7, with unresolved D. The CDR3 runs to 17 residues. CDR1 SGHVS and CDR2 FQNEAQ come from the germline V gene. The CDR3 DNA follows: TGTGTCAGCAGCTTACAACTCGGTCGGCAGTCTAACTACGAGCAGTACTTC. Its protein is CVSSLQLGRQSNYEQYF. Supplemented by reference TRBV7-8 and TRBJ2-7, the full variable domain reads GAGVSQSPRYKVAKRGQDVALRCDPISGHVSLFWYQQALGQGPEFLTYFQNEAQLDKSGLPSDRFFAERPEGSVSTLKIQRTQQEDSAVYLCVSSLQLGRQSNYEQYFGPGTRLTVT.

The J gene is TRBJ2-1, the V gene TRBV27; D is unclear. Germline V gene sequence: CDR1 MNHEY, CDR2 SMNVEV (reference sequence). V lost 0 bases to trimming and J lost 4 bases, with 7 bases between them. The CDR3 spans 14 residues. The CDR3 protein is CASSLSSLYNEQFF. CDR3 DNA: TGTGCCAGCAGTTTATCCAGTTTATACAATGAGCAGTTCTTC.

In DNA form, the CDR3 reads TGTGCCAGCAGTTTATCGCTAGCGGGTATCTACAATGAGCAGTTCTTC. Protein: CASSLSLAGIYNEQFF. The V and J genes are TRBV12-3 or TRBV12-4 and TRBJ2-1; TRBD2 aligns across 8 bases. This CDR3 region has 16 residues. V lost 2 bases, J lost 3 bases, and 6 bases stayed unmatched.

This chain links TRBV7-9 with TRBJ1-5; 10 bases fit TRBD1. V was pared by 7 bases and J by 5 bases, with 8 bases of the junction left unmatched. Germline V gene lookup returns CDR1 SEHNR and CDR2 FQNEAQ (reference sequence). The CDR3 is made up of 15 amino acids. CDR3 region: CASTHYGTGDQPQHF. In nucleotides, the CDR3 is TGTGCCAGCACCCACTATGGGACAGGGGATCAGCCCCAGCATTTT.

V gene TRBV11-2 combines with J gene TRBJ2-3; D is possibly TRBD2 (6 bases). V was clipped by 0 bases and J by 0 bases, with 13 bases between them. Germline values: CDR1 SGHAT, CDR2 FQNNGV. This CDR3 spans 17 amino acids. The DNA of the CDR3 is TGTGCCAGCAGCTTAGATTCTTGGCGGGGAAGCACAGATACGCAGTATTTT. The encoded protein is CASSLDSWRGSTDTQYF.

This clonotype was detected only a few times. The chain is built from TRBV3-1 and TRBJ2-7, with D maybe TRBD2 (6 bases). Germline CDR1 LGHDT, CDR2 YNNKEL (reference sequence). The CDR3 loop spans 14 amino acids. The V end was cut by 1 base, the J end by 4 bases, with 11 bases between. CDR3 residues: CASSQGLGGYEQYF. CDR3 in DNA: TGTGCCAGCAGCCAAGGACTAGGCGGGTACGAGCAGTACTTC.

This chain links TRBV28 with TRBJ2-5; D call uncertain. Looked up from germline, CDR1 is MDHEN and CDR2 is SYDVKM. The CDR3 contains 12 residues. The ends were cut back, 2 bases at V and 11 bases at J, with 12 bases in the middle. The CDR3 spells CASSLLSSKQYF. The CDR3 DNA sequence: TGTGCCAGCAGTTTACTTAGCTCTAAGCAGTACTTC.

CDR3 coding DNA: TGTGCCAGCAGTTCCACAGGGGGCGCAGGTGAAAAACTGTTTTTT. Translated, it gives CASSSTGGAGEKLFF. The chain has TRBV6-4 and TRBJ1-4; 9 positions agree with TRBD1. J lost 7 bases, V lost 5 bases, and 8 bases had no gene match. CDR1 is MRHNA, CDR2 SNTAGT, per germline. The length of the CDR3 is 15 residues.

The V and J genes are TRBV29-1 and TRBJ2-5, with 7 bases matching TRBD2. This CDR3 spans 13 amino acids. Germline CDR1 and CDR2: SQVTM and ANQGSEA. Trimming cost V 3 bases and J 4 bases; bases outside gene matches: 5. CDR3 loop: CSVEAERGETQYF. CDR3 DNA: TGCAGCGTTGAGGCGGAGCGGGGAGAGACCCAGTACTTC.

The CDR3 reads CASSLDPDRHGYTF. CDR3 bases: TGTGCCAGCAGCTTAGACCCCGATCGCCATGGCTACACCTTC. The chain combines TRBV7-9 with TRBJ1-2; D gene ambiguous. V dropped 1 base and J dropped 6 bases, with 12 bases sitting between them. Germline V gives CDR1 SEHNR, CDR2 FQNEAQ (reference sequence). The CDR3 sequence is 14 residues long.

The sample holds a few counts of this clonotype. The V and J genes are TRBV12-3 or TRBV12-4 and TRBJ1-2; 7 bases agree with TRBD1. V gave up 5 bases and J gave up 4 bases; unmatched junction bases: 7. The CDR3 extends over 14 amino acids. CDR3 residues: CASSKRTGRYGYTF. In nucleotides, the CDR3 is TGTGCCAGCAGTAAGCGGACAGGCCGCTATGGCTACACCTTC.

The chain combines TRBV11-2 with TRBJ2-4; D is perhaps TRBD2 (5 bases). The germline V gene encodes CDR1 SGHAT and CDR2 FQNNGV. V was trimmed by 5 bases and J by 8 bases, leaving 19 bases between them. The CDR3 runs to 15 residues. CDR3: CASSPRREVGDIQYF. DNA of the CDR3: TGTGCCAGCAGCCCTCGCCGAGAGGTGGGAGACATTCAGTACTTC.

The DNA for the CDR3 is TGCAGTGCTAGAGGAGACAGGGAGGCTGAAGCTTTCTTT. It translates to CSARGDREAEAFF. The chain has TRBV20-1 and TRBJ1-1, with TRBD1 matching 7 bases. Unmatched junction bases numbered 5, after V lost 1 base and J lost 6 bases. The CDR3 spans 13 residues. Germline CDR1 and CDR2: DFQATT and SNEGSKA (reference sequence).

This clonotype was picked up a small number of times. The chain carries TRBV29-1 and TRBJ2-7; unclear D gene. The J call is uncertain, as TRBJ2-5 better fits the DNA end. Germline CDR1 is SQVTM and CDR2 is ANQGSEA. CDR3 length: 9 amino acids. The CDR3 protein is CSVDGTQYF. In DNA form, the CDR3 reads TGCAGCGTTGATGGGACCCAGTACTTC.

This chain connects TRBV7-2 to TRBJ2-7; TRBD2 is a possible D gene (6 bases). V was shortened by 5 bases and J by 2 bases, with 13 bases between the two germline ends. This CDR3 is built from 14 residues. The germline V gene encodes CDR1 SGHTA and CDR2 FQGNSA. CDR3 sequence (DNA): TGTGCCAGCAGCCCCGGAGGGATGACCTACGAGCAGTACTTC. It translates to CASSPGGMTYEQYF.

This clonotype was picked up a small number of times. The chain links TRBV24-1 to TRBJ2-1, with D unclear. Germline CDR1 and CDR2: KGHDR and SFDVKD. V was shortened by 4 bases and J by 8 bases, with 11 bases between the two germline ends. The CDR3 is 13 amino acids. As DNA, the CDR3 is TGTGCCACCAGTGACACGGACGGTTATGAGCAGTTCTTC. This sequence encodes CATSDTDGYEQFF.

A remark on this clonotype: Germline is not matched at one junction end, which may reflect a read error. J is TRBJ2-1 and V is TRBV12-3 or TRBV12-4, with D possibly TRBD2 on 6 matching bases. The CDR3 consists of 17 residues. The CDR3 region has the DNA TGTGCCAGCAGTTTGGAATATCGAGGGAGGACCTACAATGAGCAGTGCTTC. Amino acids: CASSLEYRGRTYNEQCF.

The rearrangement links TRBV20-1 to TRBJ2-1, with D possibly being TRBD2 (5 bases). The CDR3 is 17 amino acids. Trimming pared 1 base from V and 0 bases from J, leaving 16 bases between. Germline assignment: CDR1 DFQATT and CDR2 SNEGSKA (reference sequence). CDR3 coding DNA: TGCAGTGCTAGAGGCGGAGGAGCAGGTAGCTCCTACAATGAGCAGTTCTTC. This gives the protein CSARGGGAGSSYNEQFF.

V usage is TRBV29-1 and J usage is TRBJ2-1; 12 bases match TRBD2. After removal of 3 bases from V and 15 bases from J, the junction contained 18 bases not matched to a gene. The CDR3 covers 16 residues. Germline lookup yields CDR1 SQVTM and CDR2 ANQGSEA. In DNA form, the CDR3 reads TGCAGCGTTGACCAGTTGGAGGGACTAGCGGGCCCCGGGCGGTTCTTC. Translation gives CSVDQLEGLAGPGRFF.